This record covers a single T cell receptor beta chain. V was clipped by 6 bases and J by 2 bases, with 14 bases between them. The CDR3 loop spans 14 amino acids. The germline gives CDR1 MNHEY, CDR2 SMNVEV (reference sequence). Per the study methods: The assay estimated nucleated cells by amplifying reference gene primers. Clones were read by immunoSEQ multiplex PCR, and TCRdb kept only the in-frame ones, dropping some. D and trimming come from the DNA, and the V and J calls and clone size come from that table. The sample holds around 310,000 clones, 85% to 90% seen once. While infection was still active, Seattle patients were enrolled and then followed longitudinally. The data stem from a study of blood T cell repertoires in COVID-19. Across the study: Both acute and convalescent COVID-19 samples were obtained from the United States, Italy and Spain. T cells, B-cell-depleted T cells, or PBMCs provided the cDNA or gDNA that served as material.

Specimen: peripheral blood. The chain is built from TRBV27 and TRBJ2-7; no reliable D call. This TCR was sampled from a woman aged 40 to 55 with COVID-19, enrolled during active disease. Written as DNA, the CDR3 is TGTGCCAGCAGGAGCACCGGCGGCCCCTACGAGCAGTACTTC. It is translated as CASRSTGGPYEQYF.